The rows below give T cell receptor beta chains drawn from one sample of a study of blood T cells in healthy people across ages. Using its own MiXCR run on the 5' RACE reads, TCRdb lists one record per CDR3 protein. This sample has around 1.5 million distinct CDR3 sequences, with approximately 63% found just once. Material: blood. The receptors come from a man younger than 35 in good health. Both conserved end residues are part of each CDR3. The order of the fields is V gene, clone size, J gene, D gene, CDR3 DNA, CDR3 protein. A D gene is named only where the DNA matches it firmly. The listing skips clone size in some rows; elsewhere it reads once, few, many or a size class.

v_call: TRBV27
clone_size: .
j_call: TRBJ2-2
d_call: .
cdr3_nt: TGTGCCAGCAGTTCATGGGAACCCGGGGAGCTGTTTTTT
cdr3_aa: CASSSWEPGELFF

v_call: TRBV7-2
clone_size: .
j_call: TRBJ2-3
d_call: TRBD2
cdr3_nt: TGTGCCAGCAGCCTGGGACTAGCGAACACAGATACGCAGTATTTT
cdr3_aa: CASSLGLANTDTQYF

v_call: TRBV12-3/TRBV12-4
clone_size: .
j_call: TRBJ2-3
d_call: .
cdr3_nt: TGTGCCAGCAGTCTCCCGGGTCAGGGGAGTCCTTTCACAGATACGCAGTATTTT
cdr3_aa: CASSLPGQGSPFTDTQYF

v_call: TRBV4-1
clone_size: .
j_call: TRBJ2-1
d_call: TRBD2
cdr3_nt: TGCGCCAGCAGCCTATGGACTAGCGGGTCAAACAATGAGCAGTTCTTC
cdr3_aa: CASSLWTSGSNNEQFF

v_call: TRBV7-6
clone_size: .
j_call: TRBJ2-5
d_call: .
cdr3_nt: TGTGCCAGCAGCAATCACGGGGGGACAGACAATGAGCAGTACTTC
cdr3_aa: CASSNHGGTDNEQYF

v_call: TRBV7-9
clone_size: .
j_call: TRBJ2-1
d_call: .
cdr3_nt: TGTGCCAGCAGCTTAGAGCGCACCAAGGATGAGCAGTTCTTC
cdr3_aa: CASSLERTKDEQFF

v_call: TRBV7-9
clone_size: .
j_call: TRBJ2-7
d_call: .
cdr3_nt: TGTGCCAGCAGCCCCCCCTATGACTTCTACGAGCAGTACTTC
cdr3_aa: CASSPPYDFYEQYF

v_call: TRBV4-3
clone_size: .
j_call: TRBJ2-3
d_call: .
cdr3_nt: TGCGCCAGCAGCCCAGAGTGGTTAAGCACAGATACGCAGTATTTT
cdr3_aa: CASSPEWLSTDTQYF

v_call: TRBV12-3/TRBV12-4
clone_size: .
j_call: TRBJ2-3
d_call: TRBD2
cdr3_nt: TGTGCCAGCACCAAGGGACTAGCGGGAGTGAGGAGCACAGATACGCAGTATTTT
cdr3_aa: CASTKGLAGVRSTDTQYF

v_call: TRBV2
clone_size: .
j_call: TRBJ2-5
d_call: TRBD2
cdr3_nt: TGTGGACACGGGACTAGCGGGAAACAGACCCAGTACTTC
cdr3_aa: CGHGTSGKQTQYF

v_call: TRBV5-1
clone_size: .
j_call: TRBJ1-1
d_call: .
cdr3_nt: TGCGCCAGCAGCTACCTTGGGGGCGAGAACACTGAAGCTTTCTTT
cdr3_aa: CASSYLGGENTEAFF

v_call: TRBV7-9
clone_size: .
j_call: TRBJ2-1
d_call: .
cdr3_nt: TGTGCCAGCAGCCGGGGCCCTTCGGCGCAGTTCTTC
cdr3_aa: CASSRGPSAQFF

v_call: TRBV6-4
clone_size: few
j_call: TRBJ2-3
d_call: .
cdr3_nt: TGTGCCAGCAGTGACTCTTACAGCACAGATACGCAGTATTTT
cdr3_aa: CASSDSYSTDTQYF

v_call: TRBV5-1
clone_size: .
j_call: TRBJ2-3
d_call: TRBD2
cdr3_nt: TGCGCCAGCAGCTCCTTACTAGCGGGGGGGCAAGATACGCAGTATTTT
cdr3_aa: CASSSLLAGGQDTQYF